One and the same sample provided the 5 T cell receptor beta chains below, sequenced in a study of identical twins. TCRdb re-called the 5' RACE reads with MiXCR, one entry per CDR3 protein. The sample consists of 1.5 million to 2 million distinct CDR3 sequences, less than 40% of them appearing once. The material sequenced was cord blood. The source of these receptors is a newborn girl in good health.

In this sample, this clonotype turned up once. This could be a read error, since a much larger clone is one nucleotide away. The rearrangement uses TRBV3-1 and TRBJ2-1; D is uncertain. CDR1 is LGHDT and CDR2 is YNNKEL in the germline V gene (reference sequence). The CDR3 is 15 amino acids. As DNA, the CDR3 is TGTGCCAGCGGCCAACATCAGAAGACCTACAATGAGCAGTTCTTC. It encodes CASGQHQKTYNEQFF.

The rearrangement uses TRBV6-5 and TRBJ2-6; no clear D. Between the trimmed V and J ends, which lost 5 bases and 0 bases, there was a span of 5 bases. The CDR3 is made up of 14 amino acids. Germline V lookup: CDR1 MNHEY, CDR2 SVGAGI. CDR3 sequence reads: CASSTYSGANVLTF. CDR3 bases: TGTGCCAGCAGTACCTACTCTGGGGCCAACGTCCTGACTTTC.

This chain connects TRBV21-1 to TRBJ2-1; the listed D gene, TRBD1, was not tested against the DNA. TRBV21-1 has pseudogene status. This CDR3 is 17 amino acids long. Here the CDR3 DNA reads TGTGCCAGCAGCAAAGCCATCGGACAGGGGGCGTTGGATGAGCAGTTCTTC. Protein product: CASSKAIGQGALDEQFF.

This clonotype has ten or more counts. The rearrangement joins TRBV2 to TRBJ2-5, with D perhaps TRBD1 (5 bases). The CDR3 sequence is 14 residues long. Trimming stripped 10 bases from V and 2 bases from J, with 17 bases between. CDR1 is SNHLY, CDR2 FYNNEI, per germline. CDR3 region: CANDSCFPQETQYF. CDR3 DNA sequence: TGTGCCAACGACAGCTGTTTCCCGCAAGAGACCCAGTACTTC.

In this sample, this clonotype turned up a few times. The V and J genes are TRBV7-2 and TRBJ1-1; tentatively, D is TRBD1 (6 bases). V lost 5 bases to trimming and J lost 7 bases, with 14 bases between them. The CDR3 extends over 13 amino acids. The germline V gene encodes CDR1 SGHTA and CDR2 FQGNSA. The CDR3 DNA is TGTGCCAGCAGCCCCAACAGGGTGCGTGAAGCTTTCTTT. Translated, it gives CASSPNRVREAFF. Full variable domain (rest looked up from reference TRBV7-2 and TRBJ1-1): GAGVSQSPSNKVTEKGKDVELRCDPISGHTALYWYRQSLGQGLEFLIYFQGNSAPDKSGLPSDRFSAERTGGSVSTLTIQRTQQEDSAVYLCASSPNRVREAFFGQGTRLTVV.